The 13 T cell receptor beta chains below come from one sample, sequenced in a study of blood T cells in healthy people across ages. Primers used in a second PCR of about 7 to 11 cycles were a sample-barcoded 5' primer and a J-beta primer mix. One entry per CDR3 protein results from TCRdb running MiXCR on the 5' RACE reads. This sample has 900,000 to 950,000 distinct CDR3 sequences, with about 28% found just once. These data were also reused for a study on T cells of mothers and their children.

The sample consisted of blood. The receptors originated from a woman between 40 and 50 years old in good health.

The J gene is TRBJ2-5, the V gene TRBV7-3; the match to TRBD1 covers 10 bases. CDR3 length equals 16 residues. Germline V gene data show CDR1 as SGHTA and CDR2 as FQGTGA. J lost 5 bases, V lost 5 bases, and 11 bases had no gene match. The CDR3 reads CASSPGADRGLETQYF. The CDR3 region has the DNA TGTGCCAGCAGCCCGGGGGCTGACAGGGGGCTTGAGACCCAGTACTTC.

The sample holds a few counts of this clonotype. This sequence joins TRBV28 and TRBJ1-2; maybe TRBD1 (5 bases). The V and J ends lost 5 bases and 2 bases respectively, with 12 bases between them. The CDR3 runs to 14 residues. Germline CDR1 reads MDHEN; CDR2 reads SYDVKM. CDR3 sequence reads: CASSPFRGNYGYTF. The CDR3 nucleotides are TGTGCCAGCAGTCCCTTCCGGGGGAACTATGGCTACACCTTC.

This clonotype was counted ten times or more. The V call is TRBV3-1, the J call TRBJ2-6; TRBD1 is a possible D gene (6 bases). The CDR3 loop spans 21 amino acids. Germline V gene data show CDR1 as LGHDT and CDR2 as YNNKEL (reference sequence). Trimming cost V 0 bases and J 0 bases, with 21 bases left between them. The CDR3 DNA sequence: TGTGCCAGCAGCCAAGATCTGTGGTTGAATACAGGGTCCTCTGGGGCCAACGTCCTGACTTTC. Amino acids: CASSQDLWLNTGSSGANVLTF. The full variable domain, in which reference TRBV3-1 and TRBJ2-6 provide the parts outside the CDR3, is DTAVSQTPKYLVTQMGNDKSIKCEQNLGHDTMYWYKQDSKKFLKIMFSYNNKELIINETVPNRFSPKSPDKAHLNLHINSLELGDSAVYFCASSQDLWLNTGSSGANVLTFGAGSRLTVL.

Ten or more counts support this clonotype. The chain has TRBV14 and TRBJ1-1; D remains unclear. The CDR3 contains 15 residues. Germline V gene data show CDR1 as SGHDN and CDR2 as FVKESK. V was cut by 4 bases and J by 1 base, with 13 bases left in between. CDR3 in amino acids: CASSRLTGENTEAFF. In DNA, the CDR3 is TGTGCCAGCAGCCGACTTACCGGTGAGAACACTGAAGCTTTCTTT.

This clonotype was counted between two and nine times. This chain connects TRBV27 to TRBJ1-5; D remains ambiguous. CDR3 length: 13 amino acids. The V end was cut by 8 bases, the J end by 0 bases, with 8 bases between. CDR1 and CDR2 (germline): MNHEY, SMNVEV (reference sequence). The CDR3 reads CASGGNSNQPQHF. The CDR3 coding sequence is TGTGCCAGCGGCGGGAATAGCAATCAGCCCCAGCATTTT.

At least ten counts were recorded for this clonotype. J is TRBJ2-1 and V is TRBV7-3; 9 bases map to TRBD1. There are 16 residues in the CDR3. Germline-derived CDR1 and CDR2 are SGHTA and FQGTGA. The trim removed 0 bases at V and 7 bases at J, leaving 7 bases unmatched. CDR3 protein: CASSLTGGTGLNEQFF. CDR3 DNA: TGTGCCAGCAGCTTAACAGGGGGGACAGGGTTAAATGAGCAGTTCTTC.

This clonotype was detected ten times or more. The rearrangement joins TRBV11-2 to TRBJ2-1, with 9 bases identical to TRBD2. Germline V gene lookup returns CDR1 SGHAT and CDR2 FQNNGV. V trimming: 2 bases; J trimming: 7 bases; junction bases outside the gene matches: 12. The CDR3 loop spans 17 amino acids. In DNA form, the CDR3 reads TGTGCCAGCAGCTTAAGCGCTAGCGGGGCCCGCGTAAATGAGCAGTTCTTC. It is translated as CASSLSASGARVNEQFF.

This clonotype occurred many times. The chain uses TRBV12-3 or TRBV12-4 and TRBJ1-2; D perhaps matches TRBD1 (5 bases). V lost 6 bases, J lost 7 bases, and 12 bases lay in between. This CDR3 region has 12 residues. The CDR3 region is CASRKGRIGYTF. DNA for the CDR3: TGTGCCAGCAGAAAGGGACGTATTGGCTACACCTTC.

CDR3 residues: CASSELLAGGPRFTDTQYF. CDR3 in DNA: TGTGCCAGCAGTGAGCTCCTAGCGGGGGGGCCAAGGTTTACAGATACGCAGTATTTT. V usage is TRBV2 and J usage is TRBJ2-3; 12 bases line up with TRBD2. V was clipped by 3 bases and J by 3 bases; unmatched bases: 13. This CDR3 has 19 residues. CDR1 and CDR2 from the germline V gene are SNHLY and FYNNEI. Variable domain in full (rest from reference TRBV2 and TRBJ2-3): EPEVTQTPSHQVTQMGQEVILRCVPISNHLYFYWYRQILGQKVEFLVSFYNNEISEKSEIFDDQFSVERPDGSNFTLKIRSTKLEDSAMYFCASSELLAGGPRFTDTQYFGPGTRLTVL.

The CDR3 region has the DNA TGTGCCAGCAGCCGAACCAGGGAGGAGACCCAGTACTTC. Amino acids: CASSRTREETQYF. This chain connects TRBV7-3 to TRBJ2-5; D could derive from TRBD1 or TRBD2 (5 bases each). Germline CDR1 and CDR2: SGHTA and FQGTGA. The CDR3 is 13 amino acids. The V end lost 5 bases, the J end lost 5 bases, and 12 bases lay between the germline ends.

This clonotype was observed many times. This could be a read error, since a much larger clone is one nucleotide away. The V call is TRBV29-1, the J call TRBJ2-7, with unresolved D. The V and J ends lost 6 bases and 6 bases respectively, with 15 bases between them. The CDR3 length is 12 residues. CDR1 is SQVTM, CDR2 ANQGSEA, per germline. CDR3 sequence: CSVQNSGGEQYF. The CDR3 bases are TGCAGCGTGCAAAACTCCGGCGGCGAGCAGTACTTC.

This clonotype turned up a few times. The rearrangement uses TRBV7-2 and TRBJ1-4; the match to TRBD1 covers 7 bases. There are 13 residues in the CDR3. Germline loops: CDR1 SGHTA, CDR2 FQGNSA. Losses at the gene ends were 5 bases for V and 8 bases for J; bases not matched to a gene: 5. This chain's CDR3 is CASSTPGGEKLFF. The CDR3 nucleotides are TGTGCCAGCAGCACACCAGGGGGGGAAAAACTGTTTTTT.

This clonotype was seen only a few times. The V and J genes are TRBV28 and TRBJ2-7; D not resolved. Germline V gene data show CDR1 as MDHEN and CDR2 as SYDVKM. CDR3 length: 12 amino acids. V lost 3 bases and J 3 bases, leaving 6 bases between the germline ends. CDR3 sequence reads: CASSLTNYEQYF. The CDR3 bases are TGTGCCAGCAGTTTGACCAACTACGAGCAGTACTTC.